This T cell receptor (beta chain) was sequenced for a study of chemoradiotherapy in HPV16-positive cancers. Study-level points and caveats: Candidate HPV-specific clones and E7-related TCR motifs grew in tumor during treatment.

Turning to this clone: As yet, its antigen is unknown.

Some clones are missing from TCRdb's copy, which holds only in-frame ones; the method was immunoSEQ multiplex PCR. The data show around 40,000 clones, 76% seen once. V lost 0 bases and J lost 1; bases outside the gene matches: 2. The germline CDR1 and CDR2 sequences are SGDLS and YYNGEE. There are 15 residues in the CDR3. This receptor was obtained from a human donor with HPV-associated anogenital cancer. This chain joins TRBV9 and TRBJ2-5, with 8 bases matching TRBD2. Here the sequenced sample was blood, taken from a patient who underwent chemoradiotherapy. The CDR3 here is CASSVGAGAQETQYF. CDR3 nucleotides: TGTGCCAGCAGCGTAGGAGCGGGGGCCCAAGAGACCCAGTACTTC.